This TCR beta chain is from a study of cytomegalovirus exposure and HLA in healthy donors. Whole-study results and caveats: Several of the most significant clusters were apparently associated with common viral pathogens in a later analysis. About 180 TCR beta chains were listed as cytomegalovirus-associated. With high specificity and sensitivity, the classifier reportedly diagnosed cytomegalovirus status.

For this clone: What it binds is unknown.

Trimming stripped 3 bases from V and 1 base from J, with 7 bases between. The CDR3 runs to 13 residues. Germline V CDR1 and CDR2: SGHNT, YYREEE (reference sequence). 13 Jbeta primers and 60 Vbeta primers were used for the PCR. Sequenced by immunoSEQ multiplex PCR; TCRdb stores in-frame clones only, minus some. The sample includes 90,000 to 140,000 clones, over 70% of them seen just once. The chain joins TRBV5-4 to TRBJ2-5; D gene uncertain. The sequence derives from a male donor in good health and CMV-seronegative. Material: PBMCs. The CDR3 nucleotides read TGTGCCAGCAGCTCGCAGGTCCAAGAGACCCAGTACTTC. This sequence encodes CASSSQVQETQYF.